A selection of T cell receptor beta chains follows, all from one sample in a study of yellow fever vaccine responses in identical twins. From the RT-PCR reads, TCRdb called clonotypes with MiXCR, one entry per CDR3 protein. The table has hundreds of distinct CDR3 sequences, around 80% seen once. The material was T cells from blood (PBMCs), unsorted or a sorted subset (not recorded which), obtained before or after yellow fever vaccination (not recorded which). These receptors were obtained from a female donor who received the yellow fever vaccine. The CDR3 runs from the conserved cysteine through the conserved F or W. A D gene is named only where the DNA matches it firmly. Clone size is shown for a subset of rows, as once, few, many or a class of expanded clone.

-,TRBJ2-3,-,TRBV10-2,TGCGCCAGCAAGGGGGGCCCTACTAGCACAGATACGCAGTATTTT,CASKGGPTSTDTQYF
TRBD1,TRBJ1-6,-,TRBV4-3,TGCGCCAGCAGCCCGCGACAGGGGTCGGGGTCACCCCTCCACTTT,CASSPRQGSGSPLHF
-,TRBJ1-2,-,TRBV6-5,TGTGCCAGCAGTTACTCGACAGACTTCGGCTATGGCTACACCTTC,CASSYSTDFGYGYTF
-,TRBJ2-1,-,TRBV2,TGTGCCAGCGACCCGGGCGTACCGGGGAATGAGCAGTTCTTC,CASDPGVPGNEQFF
-,TRBJ2-7,-,TRBV4-1,TGCGCCAGCAGCCCAACGGCAGTAAGGTACGAGCAGTACTTC,CASSPTAVRYEQYF
TRBD1,TRBJ1-2,few,TRBV30,TGTGCCTGGTCCAGGGGGACAAACTATGGCTACACCTTC,CAWSRGTNYGYTF
-,TRBJ2-3,hyperexpanded,TRBV11-3,TGTGCCAGCAGCTTGCAGGGAGATACGCAGTATTTT,CASSLQGDTQYF
TRBD2,TRBJ2-5,-,TRBV20-1,TGCAGTGCTCCGGGACTAGTGGAGACCCAGTACTTC,CSAPGLVETQYF
-,TRBJ1-2,-,TRBV10-1,TGCGCCAGCAGTGAGTCGTGGGACTCCCCCTATGGCTACACCTTC,CASSESWDSPYGYTF
TRBD1,TRBJ2-1,-,TRBV7-1,TGTGCCAGCAGCTCAACGACAGGGTCGCAGTTCTTC,CASSSTTGSQFF
-,TRBJ1-1,-,TRBV7-3,TGTGCCAGCAGCCCTCGGGGGCGGGTCAACACTGAAGCTTTCTTT,CASSPRGRVNTEAFF
-,TRBJ1-2,-,TRBV11-1,TGTGCCAGCAGCTTAGCGCTATTGCGGACAGTAAGGTCGGACTATGGCTACACCTTC,CASSLALLRTVRSDYGYTF
TRBD1,TRBJ1-2,-,TRBV4-1,TGCGCCAGCAGCCAATCAGGGACAGGGGGGGACTATGGCTACACCTTC,CASSQSGTGGDYGYTF
-,TRBJ2-4,once,TRBV5-6,TGTGCCAGCAGCCCAGGGACTCAAGGCACAATACTAGCCAAAAACATTCAGTACTTC,CASSPGTQGTILAKNIQYF
-,TRBJ2-5,once,TRBV5-1,TGCGCCAGCAGCTCTGGGGACCAAGAGACCCAGTACTTC,CASSSGDQETQYF
TRBD1,TRBJ1-1,-,TRBV7-6,TGTGCCAGCAGCTCTGCAGGGGGCACTGAAGCTTTCTTT,CASSSAGGTEAFF
TRBD1,TRBJ2-1,-,TRBV7-3,TGTGCCAGCAGCCCTACAGGGGATGAGCAGTTCTTC,CASSPTGDEQFF
-,TRBJ2-1,-,TRBV28,TGTGCCAGCAGTTTGTTTGGGACCGTACCGTACAATGAGCAGTTCTTC,CASSLFGTVPYNEQFF
-,TRBJ1-5,-,TRBV13,TGTGCCAGCAGCAGACAGCCCAATCAGCCCCAGCATTTT,CASSRQPNQPQHF
-,TRBJ1-1,-,TRBV5-5,TGTGCCAGCAGCTTGCAGGGAAAGAACACTGAAGCTTTCTTT,CASSLQGKNTEAFF
-,TRBJ2-7,once,TRBV28,TGTGCCAGCAGTTTACGGTACGGGACTTATTACTTC,CASSLRYGTYYF
-,TRBJ1-2,-,TRBV30,TGTGCCTGGAGTGTACTTGACAATGGCTACACCTTC,CAWSVLDNGYTF
-,TRBJ1-1,-,TRBV6-2/TRBV6-3,TGTGCCAGCAGTTACGCCCAGAACACTGAAGCTTTCTTT,CASSYAQNTEAFF
TRBD1,TRBJ2-7,-,TRBV11-1,TGTGCCAGCAGCATGCCCTCCGGGACAGCCGTCTACGAGCAGTACTTC,CASSMPSGTAVYEQYF
TRBD1,TRBJ1-5,-,TRBV24-1,TGTGCCACCAGCGGGACAGGGAATCAGCCCCAGCATTTT,CATSGTGNQPQHF
TRBD2,TRBJ2-1,-,TRBV7-6,TGTGCTAGCAGACCCAGCGGGAGCTCCTACAATGAGCAGTTCTTC,CASRPSGSSYNEQFF
-,TRBJ2-5,-,TRBV2,TGTGCCAGCAAGGTGGCTAGCTGGGAGACCCAGTACTTC,CASKVASWETQYF
TRBD1,TRBJ1-6,-,TRBV4-1,TGCGCCAGCAGCCCCGGACAGGGGCCCTATAATTCACCCCTCCACTTT,CASSPGQGPYNSPLHF
-,TRBJ1-2,-,TRBV20-1,TGCAGTGCTAGGATTCCCGGGGGATTTGGCTACACCTTC,CSARIPGGFGYTF
-,TRBJ1-2,-,TRBV3-1,TGTGCCAGCAGCCAGGGGATGGACTATGGCTACACCTTC,CASSQGMDYGYTF
-,TRBJ2-5,once,TRBV5-1,TGCGCCAGCAGCCCAGGACCCCAAGAGACCCAGTACTTC,CASSPGPQETQYF
-,TRBJ1-2,-,TRBV7-4,TGTGCCAGCAGCTTGTCTGCTGTCGGTGGCTACACCTTC,CASSLSAVGGYTF
-,TRBJ2-3,few,TRBV5-1,TGCGCCAGCAGCCCGACCGGGACACCTTCGGCGGATACGCAGTATTTT,CASSPTGTPSADTQYF
-,TRBJ1-2,-,TRBV20-1,TGCAGTGCTAGAGTTAATGCGTTCTATGGCTACACCTTC,CSARVNAFYGYTF
TRBD1,TRBJ1-5,-,TRBV11-1,TGTGCCAGCAGTCTGGGGGACAGGGACTATAGCAATCAGCCCCAGCATTTT,CASSLGDRDYSNQPQHF
-,TRBJ2-5,-,TRBV18,TGTGCCAGCTCACCACCCCAAGAGACCCAGTACTTC,CASSPPQETQYF
-,TRBJ2-5,-,TRBV11-2,TGTGCCAGCAGCTTAGATAGGGAGACCCAGTACTTC,CASSLDRETQYF